Reported below is one T cell receptor beta chain. Its antigen is not known. This entry is derived from a study of T cell responses to AZD1222 COVID-19 vaccine. Germline V gives CDR1 SGHNT, CDR2 YENEEA. The V segment lost 1 base and the J segment 2 bases; nucleotides outside the gene matches: 5. The CDR3 is made up of 16 amino acids. Points from the study as a whole: Two AZD1222 administrations were followed by greater Spike-specific TCR breadth and depth. With dominance at 160-218 and 743-854, vaccine-associated CD4 TCRs spanned spike. The donor group comprised mostly white British people and more females; the analysis possibly underestimated clonal diversity. Baseline serology detected seropositivity in only five or six AZD1222 recipients.

Profiled with immunoSEQ multiplex PCR; TCRdb holds only in-frame clones, not every one. The sample includes under 120,000 clones, more than 90% of them seen just once. V usage is TRBV11-3 and J usage is TRBJ1-1; 9 bases match TRBD1. The sequencing used peripheral blood, collected on day 0 of AZD1222 vaccination. The clonotype originates from an adult in good health. The CDR3 DNA reads TGTGCCAGCAGCTTAGGGGGGACAGGGACCAACACTGAAGCTTTCTTT. This codes for CASSLGGTGTNTEAFF.